The next 16 T cell receptor beta chains were all read from a single sample in a study of CD8+CD57+ T cells in acquired aplastic anemia. Genomic DNA templated the TCR beta VDJ and CDR3 profiling. MiXCR, run by TCRdb on the reads, gives a single entry per CDR3 protein. The sample has about 120,000 distinct CDR3 sequences; approximately 61% are singletons. Selection for sequencing was limited to patients who had shown CD8+CD57+ cell expansion by flow cytometry. The sample taken for sequencing was sorted CD4+, CD8+, or CD8+CD57+ T cells (not recorded which) from PBMCs. Receptor source: a human donor with aplastic anemia.

Only a few counts were recorded for this clonotype. The V call is TRBV7-6, the J call TRBJ2-7; D is unclear. The CDR3 runs to 15 residues. Germline-derived CDR1 and CDR2 are SGHVS and FNYEAQ. Between the trimmed V and J ends, which lost 2 bases and 0 bases, there was a span of 11 bases. CDR3 sequence: CASSLLPDSSYEQYF. DNA of the CDR3: TGTGCCAGCAGCTTACTACCAGATAGCTCCTACGAGCAGTACTTC.

This clonotype was picked up a small number of times. A much larger clonotype is one base distant, so this may be a read error. This chain connects TRBV20-1 to TRBJ2-2; D might be TRBD2 (5 bases). The CDR3 runs 12 residues. Germline CDR1 and CDR2: DFQATT and SNEGSKA (reference sequence). In DNA, the CDR3 is TGCAGTGCTAGAGAACCCACCGGGAAGCTGTTTTTT. This translates into CSAREPTGKLFF.

This clonotype was observed many times. The J gene is TRBJ2-7, the V gene TRBV6-1, with D possibly TRBD2 on 6 matching bases. Germline-derived CDR1 and CDR2 are MNHNS and SASEGT. The CDR3 consists of 15 residues. Trimming took 5 bases from V and 2 from J, leaving 16 bases between them. DNA of the CDR3: TGTGCCAGCAGTACTATGCCAGGGAGGACCTACGAGCAGTACTTC. This encodes CASSTMPGRTYEQYF.

This chain's CDR3 is CATSARDGDSGTQYF. CDR3 in DNA: TGTGCCACCAGTGCTAGAGATGGCGACTCTGGGACCCAGTACTTC. The J gene is TRBJ2-5, the V gene TRBV24-1, with D unresolved. Trimming cost V 5 bases and J 7 bases, with 19 bases left between them. CDR3 length: 15 amino acids. Germline V gene sequence: CDR1 KGHDR, CDR2 SFDVKD.

The chain employs TRBV20-1 and TRBJ1-5; unclear D gene. The CDR3 sequence is 13 residues long. Germline V gene data show CDR1 as DFQATT and CDR2 as SNEGSKA (reference sequence). The ends were cut back, 2 bases at V and 5 bases at J, with 10 bases in the middle. The CDR3 bases are TGCAGTGCTAGATACGGGATAGATCAGCCCCAGCATTTT. Protein sequence: CSARYGIDQPQHF.

Of note for this clonotype: A much larger clone sits a single nucleotide away, making a read error possible. The chain couples TRBV5-6 to TRBJ1-5; the D gene is possibly TRBD1 (5 bases). The CDR3 has 15 residues. CDR1 and CDR2 (germline): SGHDT, YYEEEE. As DNA, the CDR3 is TGTGCCAGCAGCTTGGGGGGGAACCGCAATCATCCCCAGCATTTT. Translation gives CASSLGGNRNHPQHF.

The CDR3: CASKGLGTYGYTF. Here the CDR3 DNA reads TGTGCCAGCAAAGGGTTAGGGACCTATGGCTACACCTTC. The chain recombines TRBV9 with TRBJ1-2; D perhaps matches TRBD1 (5 bases). Germline-derived CDR1 and CDR2 are SGDLS and YYNGEE. V gave up 6 bases and J gave up 4 bases, with 13 bases separating them. This CDR3 contains 13 residues.

This clonotype was seen at least ten times. The rearrangement joins TRBV2 to TRBJ1-6; 7 nucleotides line up with TRBD1. Germline V gives CDR1 SNHLY, CDR2 FYNNEI. The CDR3 extends over 15 amino acids. Unmatched junction bases numbered 4, after V lost 1 base and J lost 7 bases. CDR3 loop: CASSEEGQVNSPLHF. The CDR3, as DNA: TGTGCCAGCAGTGAAGAAGGACAGGTGAATTCACCCCTCCACTTT.

The V call is TRBV24-1, the J call TRBJ2-7; TRBD1 aligns across 11 bases. Germline V gene lookup returns CDR1 KGHDR and CDR2 SFDVKD. After removal of 3 bases from V and 6 bases from J, the junction contained 9 bases not matched to a gene. CDR3 size: 16 residues. The CDR3 protein is CATSDPRRTGGFEQYF. CDR3 coding DNA: TGTGCCACCAGTGATCCCCGCCGGACAGGGGGCTTCGAGCAGTACTTC.

Worth noting for this clonotype: One end of the junction varies from germline; a read error may be responsible. The rearrangement uses TRBV16 and TRBJ2-7; 10 nucleotides match TRBD1. Per the germline V gene, CDR1 is KGHSY and CDR2 is FQNENV. CDR3 size: 14 residues. The CDR3 loop is CASSQTGTGDERYF. The CDR3 region has the DNA TGTGCCAGCAGCCAGACCGGGACAGGGGACGAGCGGTACTTC.

The chain is built from TRBV29-1 and TRBJ2-3, with 9 bases that match TRBD1. The CDR3 loop spans 15 amino acids. Germline CDR1 reads SQVTM; CDR2 reads ANQGSEA. The junction had 10 bases not matched to a gene; V was cut back by 7 bases and J by 2 bases. The CDR3 DNA reads as TGCAGCGCCCGATCGGGGACAGGGAACACAGATACGCAGTATTTT. It is translated as CSARSGTGNTDTQYF.

A single count supports this clonotype. Being one base from a much bigger clone, this may be a read error. The chain carries TRBV25-1 and TRBJ2-7, with TRBD1 identical over 7 bases. CDR1 is MGHDK and CDR2 is SYGVNS in the germline V gene. CDR3 length: 16 residues. The CDR3 nucleotides are TGTACCAGCAGTGCTCACAGGGGCCGAAGCTCCTACGAGCAGTACTTC. Amino acids: CTSSAHRGRSSYEQYF.

The rearrangement uses TRBV10-3 and TRBJ2-3, with D maybe TRBD2 (6 bases). CDR1 and CDR2 (germline): ENHRY, SYGVKD. Trimming pared 9 bases from V and 2 bases from J, leaving 15 bases between. The CDR3 contains 14 residues. For the CDR3, the DNA is TGTGCCATTTCAACTAGGGAGGACACAGATACGCAGTATTTT. Protein sequence: CAISTREDTDTQYF.

This clonotype was found once. The chain recombines TRBV11-1 with TRBJ2-3, with 8 bases aligning to TRBD1. CDR1 SGHAT and CDR2 FQDESV come from the germline V gene (reference sequence). The V gene end was trimmed by 5 bases and the J gene end by 0 bases; junction bases not matched to a gene: 7. CDR3 size: 16 residues. As DNA, the CDR3 is TGTGCCAGCAGCCTCGGACAGGGCAGCAGCACAGATACGCAGTATTTT. It yields the protein CASSLGQGSSTDTQYF.

This clonotype was counted a single time. V and J are TRBV7-8 and TRBJ1-1; D call uncertain. The CDR3 has 13 amino acids. Germline-derived CDR1 and CDR2 are SGHVS and FQNEAQ. Trimming shortened V by 5 bases and J by 6 bases, and 13 bases separated the two germline ends. In DNA form, the CDR3 reads TGTGCCAGCAGCCCCCCGGGATGGTCTGAAGCTTTCTTT. Protein product: CASSPPGWSEAFF.

This clonotype has a count of ten or more. J is TRBJ2-1 and V is TRBV20-1, with D perhaps matching TRBD2 (6 bases). Germline-derived CDR1 and CDR2 are DFQATT and SNEGSKA (reference sequence). V lost 3 bases to trimming and J lost 9 bases, with 9 bases between them. CDR3 length equals 11 residues. The CDR3 loop reads CSARRGGEQFF. CDR3 in DNA: TGCAGTGCTAGGCGGGGAGGTGAGCAGTTCTTC.